Below are 22 T cell receptor beta chains sequenced from a single sample in a study of response to subunit inactivated influenza vaccine. TCRdb reprocessed the RT-PCR reads via MiXCR and lists one record per CDR3 protein. The table shows under 200,000 distinct CDR3 sequences, with approximately 12% occurring only once. The sample was CD8+ T cells sorted from PBMCs, taken around 25 months after vaccination. All receptors come from a man between 50 and 69 years old who received an inactivated influenza vaccine.

This clonotype was seen only a few times. The J gene is TRBJ2-3, the V gene TRBV7-9; no definite D call. The V gene lost 2 bases and the J gene lost 2 bases, with 11 bases spanning the gap. The germline CDR1 and CDR2 sequences are SEHNR and FQNEAQ (reference sequence). The CDR3 totals 15 residues. The CDR3 loop reads CASSLLVGITDTQYF. For the CDR3, the DNA is TGTGCCAGCAGCTTATTAGTGGGGATCACAGATACGCAGTATTTT.

The table lists this clonotype with a few counts. The chain combines TRBV4-3 with TRBJ2-1; 8 bases are shared with TRBD1. V gave up 0 bases and J gave up 4 bases; unmatched junction bases: 11. Germline V gene data show CDR1 as LGHNA and CDR2 as YSLEER. The CDR3 runs 18 residues. The CDR3 DNA is TGCGCCAGCAGCCAAGATCTAGGCCGGGACAGGAGATACAATGAGCAGTTCTTC. It encodes CASSQDLGRDRRYNEQFF.

There are a few counts of this clonotype. The CDR3, as DNA: TGTGCCAGCAGTGTTTCCGGGACAGGGATCGATGGCTACACCTTC. Amino acids: CASSVSGTGIDGYTF. The gene calls are TRBV2 and TRBJ1-2; 9 bases fit TRBD1. The CDR3 has 15 residues. The V and J ends lost 4 bases and 6 bases, in that order; junction bases with no gene match: 9. Germline V gene lookup returns CDR1 SNHLY and CDR2 FYNNEI.

This clonotype appeared many times. This chain uses TRBV6-1 with TRBJ2-1; possible D gene TRBD2, 6 bases. Germline values: CDR1 MNHNS, CDR2 SASEGT. The V gene lost 6 bases and the J gene lost 2 bases, with 11 bases spanning the gap. The CDR3 runs to 14 residues. The CDR3 DNA is TGTGCCAGCAGCCCGGGACTTACCTACAATGAGCAGTTCTTC. This sequence encodes CASSPGLTYNEQFF.

This clonotype was seen a few times. The rearrangement links TRBV11-2 to TRBJ1-6; D might be TRBD1 (5 bases). CDR3 length equals 19 residues. Trimming removed 3 bases at V and 4 bases at J, with 22 bases between. Germline V CDR1 and CDR2: SGHAT, FQNNGV. The CDR3 DNA sequence: TGTGCCAGCAGCTTGATAGGACACCCGGATTCATTATATAATTCACCCCTCCACTTT. Protein product: CASSLIGHPDSLYNSPLHF.

This chain links TRBV30 with TRBJ2-1, with no clear D. Germline CDR1 reads GTSNPN; CDR2 reads SVGIG (reference sequence). The V end lost 1 base, the J end lost 0 bases, and 7 bases lay between the germline ends. The CDR3 extends over 14 amino acids. The CDR3 DNA is TGTGCCTGGAGTGGATGGGGCTCCTACAATGAGCAGTTCTTC. Amino acids: CAWSGWGSYNEQFF. Based on the CDR3 plus reference TRBV30 and TRBJ2-1, the full variable domain is SQTIHQWPATLVQPVGSPLSLECTVEGTSNPNLYWYRQAAGRGLQLLFYSVGIGQISSEVPQNLSASRPQDRQFILSSKKLLLSDSGFYLCAWSGWGSYNEQFFGPGTRLTVL.

This clonotype was observed a few times. The V gene is TRBV20-1, the J gene TRBJ2-1; TRBD2 matches 7 bases. CDR3 length equals 16 residues. Germline V gene sequence: CDR1 DFQATT, CDR2 SNEGSKA (reference sequence). J was trimmed by 0 bases and V by 3 bases; bases with no gene match: 8. The CDR3: CSASGVAGSSYNEQFF. DNA for the CDR3: TGCAGTGCTAGTGGGGTAGCGGGTAGCTCCTACAATGAGCAGTTCTTC.

This clonotype was observed at least ten times. The chain employs TRBV28 and TRBJ2-3; 11 nucleotides line up with TRBD1. Germline values: CDR1 MDHEN, CDR2 SYDVKM. V trimming: 6 bases; J trimming: 2 bases; junction bases outside the gene matches: 7. The CDR3 spans 16 residues. This chain's CDR3 is CASSSGTGGLTDTQYF. CDR3 in DNA: TGTGCCAGCAGCTCCGGGACAGGGGGTCTCACAGATACGCAGTATTTT.

CDR3 sequence reads: CSAPTSDLPTGALPNYGYTF. The CDR3 DNA reads as TGCAGTGCTCCAACTTCGGACCTTCCGACGGGGGCTCTCCCTAACTATGGCTACACCTTC. The chain carries TRBV20-1 and TRBJ1-2; tentative D call: TRBD1 (6 bases). Germline assignment: CDR1 DFQATT and CDR2 SNEGSKA (reference sequence). CDR3 length: 20 residues. V was cut by 5 bases and J by 0 bases, with 31 bases left in between.

The chain combines TRBV27 with TRBJ2-5; D is perhaps TRBD2 (5 bases). V was cut by 6 bases and J by 4 bases, with 12 bases left in between. The CDR3 runs to 13 residues. Germline CDR1 is MNHEY and CDR2 is SMNVEV (reference sequence). CDR3 nucleotides: TGTGCCAGCAGAGTCCCCGGAGGAGAGACCCAGTACTTC. Protein: CASRVPGGETQYF.

This clonotype was seen repeatedly, ten times or more. The chain has TRBV7-6 and TRBJ1-4; possible D gene TRBD1, 5 bases. V lost 8 bases, J lost 6 bases, and 13 bases lay in between. Germline assignment: CDR1 SGHVS and CDR2 FNYEAQ. This CDR3 comprises 13 residues. This chain's CDR3 is CASAGGKYEKLFF. The CDR3 DNA follows: TGTGCCAGCGCGGGGGGTAAATATGAAAAACTGTTTTTT.

This clonotype has more than one count but fewer than ten. V gene TRBV25-1 combines with J gene TRBJ2-1; 13 bases are shared with TRBD2. The length of the CDR3 is 15 residues. Germline loops: CDR1 MGHDK, CDR2 SYGVNS. V shed 5 bases, J shed 10 bases, and the junction held 8 bases outside the gene matches. The CDR3 region has the DNA TGTGCCAGCAGTACCCGACTAGCGGGAGGAGGAGAGCAGTTCTTC. It is translated as CASSTRLAGGGEQFF. Full variable domain (remainder filled in from reference TRBV25-1 and TRBJ2-1): EADIYQTPRYLVIGTGKKITLECSQTMGHDKMYWYQQDPGMELHLIHYSYGVNSTEKGDLSSESTVSRIRTEHFPLTLESARPSHTSQYLCASSTRLAGGGEQFFGPGTRLTVL.

This clonotype appeared a few times. This chain connects TRBV11-2 to TRBJ2-1; 13 bases map to TRBD2. The germline V gene has CDR1 SGHAT and CDR2 FQNNGV. This CDR3 region has 16 residues. V gave up 4 bases and J gave up 4 bases; unmatched junction bases: 4. DNA of the CDR3: TGTGCCAGCAGCTCGGGACTAGCGGGGATTTACAATGAGCAGTTCTTC. Protein sequence: CASSSGLAGIYNEQFF.

This chain links TRBV4-3 with TRBJ2-3; a weak D match, TRBD1 (6 bases). The CDR3 is 17 amino acids. Germline values: CDR1 LGHNA, CDR2 YSLEER. V lost 2 bases and J 0 bases, leaving 15 bases between the germline ends. CDR3 loop: CASSQRITGLSTDTQYF. The CDR3 DNA reads TGCGCCAGCAGCCAAAGAATCACAGGGCTAAGCACAGATACGCAGTATTTT.

V gene TRBV6-1 combines with J gene TRBJ2-6, with 7 bases aligning to TRBD2. The CDR3 has 15 residues. V was clipped by 5 bases and J by 4 bases; unmatched bases: 5. Per germline, CDR1 MNHNS and CDR2 SASEGT. Here the CDR3 reads CASSQGGLGANVLTF. The CDR3 coding sequence is TGTGCCAGCAGTCAGGGAGGGCTGGGGGCCAACGTCCTGACTTTC.

The chain uses TRBV11-2 and TRBJ2-7, with 11 bases fitting TRBD2. CDR1 and CDR2 (germline): SGHAT, FQNNGV. This CDR3 comprises 15 residues. The V and J ends lost 4 bases and 3 bases, in that order; junction bases with no gene match: 5. The CDR3 region is CASSYGLAGIYEQYF. Written as DNA, the CDR3 is TGTGCCAGCAGCTACGGACTAGCGGGTATCTACGAGCAGTACTTC.

The chain uses TRBV20-1 and TRBJ2-1, with D possibly being TRBD2 (6 bases). CDR1 DFQATT and CDR2 SNEGSKA come from the germline V gene (reference sequence). V lost 3 bases and J 6 bases, leaving 15 bases between the germline ends. This CDR3 comprises 14 residues. This CDR3 reads CSARSGRDPNEQFF. DNA for the CDR3: TGCAGTGCTAGGAGCGGGCGGGATCCCAATGAGCAGTTCTTC.

This clonotype was picked up one time. The V call is TRBV29-1, the J call TRBJ1-2, with D tentatively TRBD1 (5 bases). This CDR3 is 17 amino acids long. V dropped 0 bases and J dropped 7 bases, with 24 bases sitting between them. Germline CDR1 SQVTM, CDR2 ANQGSEA. The chain's CDR3 is CSVEDRGTYPLSGGYTF. The CDR3 DNA reads TGCAGCGTTGAAGATCGGGGGACCTACCCCCTATCCGGTGGCTACACCTTC. Supplemented by reference TRBV29-1 and TRBJ1-2, the full variable domain reads SAVISQKPSRDICQRGTSLTIQCQVDSQVTMMFWYRQQPGQSLTLIATANQGSEATYESGFVIDKFPISRPNLTFSTLTVSNMSPEDSSIYLCSVEDRGTYPLSGGYTFGSGTRLTVV.

The chain has TRBV6-1 and TRBJ2-7; D not certain. This CDR3 has 14 amino acids. Germline V gene data show CDR1 as MNHNS and CDR2 as SASEGT. Trimming took 1 base from V and 3 from J, leaving 10 bases between them. The CDR3 sequence: CASSEVLYSYEQYF. DNA of the CDR3: TGTGCCAGCAGTGAAGTACTATACAGCTACGAGCAGTACTTC.

This clonotype came up a few times. The V gene is TRBV2, the J gene TRBJ1-2, with 11 bases lining up with TRBD1. The J segment lost 4 bases and the V segment lost 6 bases, leaving 10 bases of the junction unmatched. The CDR3 has 16 residues. Germline CDR1 and CDR2: SNHLY and FYNNEI. The chain's CDR3 is CASRLADRGLSYGYTF. The CDR3 DNA reads as TGTGCCAGCAGGCTGGCGGACAGGGGGCTAAGCTATGGCTACACCTTC. Based on the CDR3 plus reference TRBV2 and TRBJ1-2, the full variable domain is EPEVTQTPSHQVTQMGQEVILRCVPISNHLYFYWYRQILGQKVEFLVSFYNNEISEKSEIFDDQFSVERPDGSNFTLKIRSTKLEDSAMYFCASRLADRGLSYGYTFGSGTRLTVV.

The chain employs TRBV9 and TRBJ2-1, with 10 bases matching TRBD2. CDR3 length: 16 residues. Per germline, CDR1 SGDLS and CDR2 YYNGEE. Trimming removed 0 bases from V and 7 bases from J; junction bases left unmatched: 7. CDR3 DNA: TGTGCCAGCAGCGTAGGGTCTGGACTAGCGGAGAATGAGCAGTTCTTC. The encoded protein is CASSVGSGLAENEQFF.

This clonotype has more than one count but fewer than ten. This chain connects TRBV5-1 to TRBJ2-2; D might be TRBD2 (6 bases). The CDR3 spans 13 residues. CDR1 and CDR2 (germline): SGHRS, YFSETQ. Trimming stripped 3 bases from V and 6 bases from J, with 9 bases between. The CDR3: CASSWEVPGELFF. The CDR3 DNA follows: TGCGCCAGCAGCTGGGAGGTCCCCGGGGAGCTGTTTTTT.